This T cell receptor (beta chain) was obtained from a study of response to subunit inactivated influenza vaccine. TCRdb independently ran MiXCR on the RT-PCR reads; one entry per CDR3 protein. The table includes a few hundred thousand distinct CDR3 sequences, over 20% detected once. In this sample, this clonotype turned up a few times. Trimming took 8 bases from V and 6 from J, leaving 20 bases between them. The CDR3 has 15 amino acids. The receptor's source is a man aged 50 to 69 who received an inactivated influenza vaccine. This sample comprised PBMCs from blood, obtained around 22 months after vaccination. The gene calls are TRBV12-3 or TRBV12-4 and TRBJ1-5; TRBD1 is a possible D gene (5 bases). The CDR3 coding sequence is TGTGCCAGCTCCAATTCTGGCAGGGAGGGTCAGCCCCAGCATTTT. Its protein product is CASSNSGREGQPQHF.